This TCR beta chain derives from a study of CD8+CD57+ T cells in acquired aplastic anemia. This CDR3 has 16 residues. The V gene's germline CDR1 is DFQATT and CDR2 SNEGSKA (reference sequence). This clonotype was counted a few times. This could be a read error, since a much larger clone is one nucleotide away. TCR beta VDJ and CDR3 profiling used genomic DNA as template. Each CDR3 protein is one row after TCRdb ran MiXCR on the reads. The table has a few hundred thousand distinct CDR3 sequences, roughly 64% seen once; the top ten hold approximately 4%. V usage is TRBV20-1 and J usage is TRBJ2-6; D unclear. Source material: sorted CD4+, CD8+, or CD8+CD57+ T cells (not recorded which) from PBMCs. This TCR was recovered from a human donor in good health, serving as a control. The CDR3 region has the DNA TGCGGTGCCTTCACGCCTCAGCCGTGGGGGGCCAACGTCCTGACTTTC. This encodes CGAFTPQPWGANVLTF.